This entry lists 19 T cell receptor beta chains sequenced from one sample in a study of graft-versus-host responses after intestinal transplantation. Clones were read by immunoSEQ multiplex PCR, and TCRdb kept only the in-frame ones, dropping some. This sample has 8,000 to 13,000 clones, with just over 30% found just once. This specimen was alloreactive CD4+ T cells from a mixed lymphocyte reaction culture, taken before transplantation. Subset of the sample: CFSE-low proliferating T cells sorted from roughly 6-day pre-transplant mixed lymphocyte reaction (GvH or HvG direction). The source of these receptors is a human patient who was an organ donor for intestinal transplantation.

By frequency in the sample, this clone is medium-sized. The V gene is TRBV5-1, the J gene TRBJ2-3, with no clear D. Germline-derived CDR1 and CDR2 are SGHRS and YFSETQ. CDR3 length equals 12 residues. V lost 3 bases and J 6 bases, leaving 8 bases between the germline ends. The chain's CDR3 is CASSSLTDTQYF. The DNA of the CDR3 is TGCGCCAGCAGCTCCCTCACGGATACGCAGTATTTT.

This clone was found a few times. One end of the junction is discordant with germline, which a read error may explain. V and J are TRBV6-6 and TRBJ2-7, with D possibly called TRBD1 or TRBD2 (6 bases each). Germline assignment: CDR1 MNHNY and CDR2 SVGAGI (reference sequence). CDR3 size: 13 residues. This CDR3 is CAGRGGQLYEQYF. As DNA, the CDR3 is TGTGCCGGCAGAGGGGGGCAGCTCTACGAGCAGTACTTC.

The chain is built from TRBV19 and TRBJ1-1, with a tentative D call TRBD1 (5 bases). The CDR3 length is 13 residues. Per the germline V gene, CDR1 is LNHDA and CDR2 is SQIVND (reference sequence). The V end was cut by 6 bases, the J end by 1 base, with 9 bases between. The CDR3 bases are TGTGCCAGTAGGACAGCGAGGAACACTGAAGCTTTCTTT. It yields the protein CASRTARNTEAFF.

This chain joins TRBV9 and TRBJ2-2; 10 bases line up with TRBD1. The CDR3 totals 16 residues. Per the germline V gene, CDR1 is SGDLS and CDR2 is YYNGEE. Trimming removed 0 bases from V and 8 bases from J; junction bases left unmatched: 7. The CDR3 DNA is TGTGCCAGCAGCGTAGCTGAGACAGGGGGCTGGGGGGAGCTGTTTTTT. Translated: CASSVAETGGWGELFF.

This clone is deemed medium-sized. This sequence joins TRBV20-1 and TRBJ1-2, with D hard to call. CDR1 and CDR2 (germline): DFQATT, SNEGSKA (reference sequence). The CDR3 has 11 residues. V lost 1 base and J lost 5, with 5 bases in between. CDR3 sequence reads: CSARVSYGYTF. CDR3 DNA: TGCAGTGCTAGAGTGTCTTATGGCTACACCTTC.

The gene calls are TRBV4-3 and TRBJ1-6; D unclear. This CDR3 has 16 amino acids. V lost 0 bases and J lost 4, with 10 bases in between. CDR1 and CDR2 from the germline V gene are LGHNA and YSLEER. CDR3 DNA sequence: TGCGCCAGCAGCCAAGATCCGGGAAAGTATAATTCACCCCTCCACTTT. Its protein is CASSQDPGKYNSPLHF.

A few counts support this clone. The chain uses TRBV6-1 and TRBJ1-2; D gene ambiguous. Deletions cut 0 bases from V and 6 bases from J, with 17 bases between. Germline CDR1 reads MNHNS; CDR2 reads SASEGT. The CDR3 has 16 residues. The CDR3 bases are TGTGCCAGCAGTGAAGCAGTGGCCAGGAGAATCGATGGCTACACCTTC. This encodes CASSEAVARRIDGYTF.

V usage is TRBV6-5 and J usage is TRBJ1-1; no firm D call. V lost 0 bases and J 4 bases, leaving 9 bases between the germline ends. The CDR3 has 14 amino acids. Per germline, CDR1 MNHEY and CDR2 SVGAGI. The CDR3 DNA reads TGTGCCAGCAGTTACTCAGGGTGGGGCACTGAAGCTTTCTTT. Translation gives CASSYSGWGTEAFF.

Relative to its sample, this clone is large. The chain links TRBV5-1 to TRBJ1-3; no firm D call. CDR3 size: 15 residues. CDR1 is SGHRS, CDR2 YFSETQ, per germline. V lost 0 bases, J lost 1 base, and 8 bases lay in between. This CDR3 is CASSLGGGSGNTIYF. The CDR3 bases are TGCGCCAGCAGCTTGGGAGGAGGGTCTGGAAACACCATATATTTT.

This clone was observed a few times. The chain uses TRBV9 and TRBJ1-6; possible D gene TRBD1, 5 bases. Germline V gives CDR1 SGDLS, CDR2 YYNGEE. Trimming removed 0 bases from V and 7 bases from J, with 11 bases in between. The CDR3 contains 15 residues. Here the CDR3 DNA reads TGTGCCAGCAGCGTAGAACCAGGGCCAAATTCACCCCTCCACTTT. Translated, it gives CASSVEPGPNSPLHF.

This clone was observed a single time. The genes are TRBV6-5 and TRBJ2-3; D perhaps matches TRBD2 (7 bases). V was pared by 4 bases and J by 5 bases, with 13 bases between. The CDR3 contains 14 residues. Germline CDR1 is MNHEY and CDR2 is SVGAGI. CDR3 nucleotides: TGTGCCAGCAGTTCAAGGGGGGGTAGAGATACGCAGTATTTT. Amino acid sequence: CASSSRGGRDTQYF.

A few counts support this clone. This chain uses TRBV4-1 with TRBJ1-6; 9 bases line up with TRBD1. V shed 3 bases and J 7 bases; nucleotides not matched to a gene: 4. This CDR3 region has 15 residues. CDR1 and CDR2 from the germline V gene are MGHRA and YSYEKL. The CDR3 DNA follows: TGCGCCAGCAGCCAGGGGACAGGGAGAAATTCACCCCTCCACTTT. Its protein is CASSQGTGRNSPLHF.

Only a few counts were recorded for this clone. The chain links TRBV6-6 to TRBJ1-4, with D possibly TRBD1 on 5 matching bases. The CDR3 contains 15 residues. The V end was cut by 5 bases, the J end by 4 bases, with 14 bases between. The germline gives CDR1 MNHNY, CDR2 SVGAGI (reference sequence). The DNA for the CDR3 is TGTGCCAGCAGTCGGGCCGGGACCCATAATGAAAAACTGTTTTTT. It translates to CASSRAGTHNEKLFF.

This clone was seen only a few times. The CDR3, as DNA: TGTGCCAGCAGCTTCCGACAGAAGGATACGCAGTATTTT. Translated, it gives CASSFRQKDTQYF. The gene calls are TRBV7-2 and TRBJ2-3; D might be TRBD1 (5 bases). The CDR3 contains 13 residues. Germline CDR1 reads SGHTA; CDR2 reads FQGNSA. Trimming took off 3 bases at V and 6 bases at J, with 10 bases between the two ends.

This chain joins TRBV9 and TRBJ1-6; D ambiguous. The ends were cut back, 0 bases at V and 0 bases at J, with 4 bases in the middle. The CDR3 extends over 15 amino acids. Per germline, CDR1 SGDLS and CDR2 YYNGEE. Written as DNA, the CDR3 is TGTGCCAGCAGCGTAGGGAGCTCCTATAATTCACCCCTCCACTTT. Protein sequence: CASSVGSSYNSPLHF.

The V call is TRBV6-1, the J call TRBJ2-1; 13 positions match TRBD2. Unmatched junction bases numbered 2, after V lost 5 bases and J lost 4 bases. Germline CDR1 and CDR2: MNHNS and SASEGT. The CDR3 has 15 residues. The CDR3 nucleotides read TGTGCCAGCAGTCGGACTAGCGGGAGTTACAATGAGCAGTTCTTC. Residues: CASSRTSGSYNEQFF.

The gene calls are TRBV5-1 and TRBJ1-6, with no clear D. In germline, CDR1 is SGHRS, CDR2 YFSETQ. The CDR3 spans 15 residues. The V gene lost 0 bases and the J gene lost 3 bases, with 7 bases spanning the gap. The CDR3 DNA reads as TGCGCCAGCAGCTTGGAAGGATTCTATAATTCACCCCTCCACTTT. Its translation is CASSLEGFYNSPLHF.

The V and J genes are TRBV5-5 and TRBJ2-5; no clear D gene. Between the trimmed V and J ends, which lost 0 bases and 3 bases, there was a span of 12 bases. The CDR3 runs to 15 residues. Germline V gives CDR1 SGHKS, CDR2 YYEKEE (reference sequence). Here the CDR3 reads CASSLGPRVEETQYF. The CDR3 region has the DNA TGTGCCAGCAGCTTGGGCCCCAGAGTGGAAGAGACCCAGTACTTC. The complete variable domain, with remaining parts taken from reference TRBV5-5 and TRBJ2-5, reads DAGVTQSPTHLIKTRGQQVTLRCSPISGHKSVSWYQQVLGQGPQFIFQYYEKEERGRGNFPDRFSARQFPNYSSELNVNALLLGDSALYLCASSLGPRVEETQYFGPGTRLLVL.

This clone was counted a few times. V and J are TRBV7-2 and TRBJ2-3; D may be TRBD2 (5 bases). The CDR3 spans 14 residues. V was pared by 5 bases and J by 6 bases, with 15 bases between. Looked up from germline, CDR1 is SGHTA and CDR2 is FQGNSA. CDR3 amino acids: CASSLGGLVDTQYF. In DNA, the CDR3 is TGTGCCAGCAGCCTAGGAGGCCTCGTGGATACGCAGTATTTT. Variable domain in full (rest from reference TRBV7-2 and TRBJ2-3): GAGVSQSPSNKVTEKGKDVELRCDPISGHTALYWYRQSLGQGLEFLIYFQGNSAPDKSGLPSDRFSAERTGGSVSTLTIQRTQQEDSAVYLCASSLGGLVDTQYFGPGTRLTVL.